This T cell receptor (beta chain) originates from a study of T cell responses to AZD1222 COVID-19 vaccine. Notes on this clone: Its cognate antigen is unknown.

Clones were sequenced by immunoSEQ multiplex PCR, and TCRdb holds only the in-frame ones, with some missing. The table lists about 200,000 clones, 90% to 95% of them singletons. Overall study findings and caveats: Samples come after the peak T cell response, not at day 14.

The CDR3 spans 13 residues. Deletions cut 0 bases from V and 13 bases from J, with 14 bases between. The rearrangement joins TRBV12-3 or TRBV12-4 to TRBJ2-3; D possibly corresponds to TRBD2 (5 bases). Here the sequenced sample was peripheral blood, taken on day 0 of MenACWY control vaccination. The origin of this receptor is an adult in good health. The CDR3 bases are TGTGCCAGCAGTTTAGCGCACGTTGGGAGTGAGTATTTT. The encoded protein is CASSLAHVGSEYF.